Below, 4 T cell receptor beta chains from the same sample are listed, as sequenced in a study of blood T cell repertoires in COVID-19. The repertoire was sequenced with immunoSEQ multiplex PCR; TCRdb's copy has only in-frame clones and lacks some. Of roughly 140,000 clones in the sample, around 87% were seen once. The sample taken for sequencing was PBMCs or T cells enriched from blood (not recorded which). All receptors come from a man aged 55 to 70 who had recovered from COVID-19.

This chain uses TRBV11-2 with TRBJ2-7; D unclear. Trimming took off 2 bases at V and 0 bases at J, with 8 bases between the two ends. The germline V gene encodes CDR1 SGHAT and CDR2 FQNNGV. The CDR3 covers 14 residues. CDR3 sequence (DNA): TGTGCCAGCAGCTTAAGTGGCGGCTCCTACGAGCAGTACTTC. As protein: CASSLSGGSYEQYF.

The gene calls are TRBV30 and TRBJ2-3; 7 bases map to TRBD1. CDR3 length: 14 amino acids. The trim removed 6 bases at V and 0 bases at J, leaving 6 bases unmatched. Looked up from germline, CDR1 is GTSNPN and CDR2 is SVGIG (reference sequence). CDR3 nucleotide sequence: TGTGCCTGCGTCAGACAGGGTAGCACAGATACGCAGTATTTT. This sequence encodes CACVRQGSTDTQYF.

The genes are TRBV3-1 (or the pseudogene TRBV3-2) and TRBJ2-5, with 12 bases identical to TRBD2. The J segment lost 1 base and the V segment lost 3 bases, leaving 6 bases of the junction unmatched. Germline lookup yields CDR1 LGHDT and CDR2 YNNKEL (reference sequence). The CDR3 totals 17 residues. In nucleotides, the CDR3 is TGTGCCAGCAGCCAGGGTCTAGCGGGGGGGAGCCAAGAGACCCAGTACTTC. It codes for CASSQGLAGGSQETQYF.

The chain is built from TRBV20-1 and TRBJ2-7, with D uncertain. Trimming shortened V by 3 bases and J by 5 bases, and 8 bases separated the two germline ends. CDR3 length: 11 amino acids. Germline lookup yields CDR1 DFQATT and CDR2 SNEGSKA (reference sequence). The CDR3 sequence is CSASRQNEQYF. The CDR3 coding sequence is TGCAGTGCTAGTCGCCAGAACGAGCAGTACTTC.